This T cell receptor (beta chain) was recorded in a study of control samples from healthy donors and cancer patients (dated by TCRdb to the early 2020s). To prepare the library, the immunoSEQ multiplex PCR assay was applied. Not all clones reach the TCRdb copy of this immuneACCESS table, which keeps in-frame sequences only. Checked studies attribute under half of the gap to unresolved V genes and leave the rest unexplained. A total of fewer than 200,000 clones appear in this sample, about 94% of them only once. Of the sample, 13% to 15% falls within the top ten clones. At the junction V is shortened by 2 bases and J by 4 bases, with 5 bases in between. The CDR3 has 12 amino acids, counting the end cysteine and phenylalanine. Just the 36-base CDR3 DNA is kept, in frame starting at base 1. CDR1 and CDR2, looked up from the germline V gene (reference sequence), are WNHNN and SYGVQD. Concerning this clone: The specificity of this receptor is unknown. Per-base qualities were not stored, and no clone one base away is much larger.

Source material: PBMCs. The clonotype was recovered from a man in his 60s with colorectal cancer. The V and J genes are TRBV10-1 and TRBJ2-5; the D segment cannot be called with confidence. The nucleotide sequence reads TGCGCCAGCAGTGAGAACGGAGAGACCCAGTACTTC. Its translation is CASSENGETQYF.